This is a list of T cell receptor beta chains from one sample in a study of blood T cell repertoires in COVID-19. Generated by immunoSEQ multiplex PCR, the TCRdb table keeps only in-frame clones and is missing some. The data contain hundreds of thousands of clones, 80% to 90% of them seen just once; the ten biggest clones take up 2.4%. The sequenced sample was PBMCs or T cells enriched from blood (not recorded which). The receptors stem from a woman between 18 and 29 years old who had recovered from COVID-19. Each CDR3 is given with its conserved first and last residue. Fields, in order: J gene, V gene, D gene, clone size, CDR3 protein, CDR3 DNA. The D gene is left open where the match is weak. Expanded clones get a size class; other rows say once, few or many, or leave the size out.

TRBJ2-5 | TRBV6-5 | TRBD1 | . | CASRDRQTTQYF | TGTGCCAGCAGGGACAGGCAGACGACCCAGTACTTC
TRBJ2-7 | TRBV7-6 | TRBD2 | once | CASSPFGGAISYEQYF | TGTGCCAGCAGCCCATTCGGGGGGGCGATAAGCTACGAGCAGTACTTC
TRBJ2-1 | TRBV12-3/TRBV12-4 | . | . | CASSNTYNEQFF | TGTGCCAGCAGTAACACCTACAATGAGCAGTTCTTC
TRBJ1-1 | TRBV10-2 | . | once | CASSETGFTEAFF | TGCGCCAGCAGTGAAACGGGTTTTACTGAAGCTTTCTTT
TRBJ1-2 | TRBV5-3 | TRBD1 | . | CARSDREDYGYTF | TGTGCCAGAAGCGACAGGGAGGACTATGGCTACACCTTC
TRBJ1-2 | TRBV13 | TRBD1 | . | CASSQDRVGGYTF | TGTGCCAGCAGCCAAGACAGGGTAGGCGGCTACACCTTC
TRBJ1-2 | TRBV9 | . | . | CASSVTPGDYGYTF | TGTGCCAGCAGCGTTACCCCAGGGGACTATGGCTACACCTTC
TRBJ2-3 | TRBV30 | TRBD2 | . | CAWKREGDTQYF | TGTGCCTGGAAGCGGGAGGGGGATACGCAGTATTTT
TRBJ1-2 | TRBV29-1 | . | . | CSVEQIPYGYTF | TGCAGCGTTGAACAGATCCCTTATGGCTACACCTTC
TRBJ1-4 | TRBV25-1 | . | . | CASSEWLGGGEKLFF | TGTGCCAGCAGTGAATGGTTGGGGGGTGGAGAAAAACTGTTTTTT
TRBJ1-2 | TRBV28 | . | once | CASSSPPALGRDGYTF | TGTGCCAGCAGTTCTCCACCGGCCCTCGGGAGGGATGGCTACACCTTC
TRBJ1-2 | TRBV7-9 | . | once | CASSLETSGDYGYTF | TGTGCCAGCAGCTTAGAAACGTCAGGGGACTATGGCTACACCTTC
TRBJ1-1 | TRBV29-1 | TRBD1 | . | CSVEAGQGTKNTEAFF | TGCAGCGTTGAGGCGGGACAGGGGACAAAGAACACTGAAGCTTTCTTT
TRBJ1-1 | TRBV18 | TRBD1 | . | CASSPQTGGTEAFF | TGTGCCAGCTCACCGCAAACAGGGGGCACTGAAGCTTTCTTT
TRBJ2-3 | TRBV19 | . | . | CASSRAGTDTQYF | TGTGCCAGTAGTCGCGCGGGCACAGATACGCAGTATTTT
TRBJ1-2 | TRBV27 | TRBD1 | few | CASSPDRVSGYTF | TGTGCCAGCAGTCCCGACAGGGTCTCTGGCTACACCTTC
TRBJ1-5 | TRBV6-5 | . | . | CASSGGPNQPQHF | TGTGCCAGCAGCGGGGGGCCCAATCAGCCCCAGCATTTT
TRBJ1-5 | TRBV4-1 | TRBD1 | . | CASSLLDRGNQPQHF | TGCGCCAGCAGCCTTTTAGACAGGGGCAATCAGCCCCAGCATTTT
TRBJ2-7 | TRBV3-1/TRBV3-2 | . | . | CASSTRQAPYEQYF | TGTGCCAGCAGCACTCGACAAGCCCCCTACGAGCAGTACTTC
TRBJ2-6 | TRBV5-6 | TRBD2 | . | CASSLVAAGGPGANVLTF | TGTGCCAGCAGCTTGGTGGCAGCGGGGGGGCCTGGGGCCAACGTCCTGACTTTC
TRBJ1-5 | TRBV19 | TRBD1 | . | CASSIVATGVPGNQPQHF | TGTGCCAGTAGTATAGTGGCGACAGGGGTGCCGGGCAATCAGCCCCAGCATTTT
TRBJ2-5 | TRBV7-3 | TRBD1 | . | CASSLTATGGETQYF | TGTGCCAGCAGCTTAACCGCTACAGGGGGAGAGACCCAGTACTTC
TRBJ2-3 | TRBV5-8 | . | once | CASSLALEDTQYF | TGTGCCAGCAGCTTGGCCTTGGAGGATACGCAGTATTTT
TRBJ2-1 | TRBV5-1 | . | . | CASSLEGGGTYNEQFF | TGCGCCAGCAGCTTGGAGGGCGGGGGCACCTACAATGAGCAGTTCTTC
TRBJ2-7 | TRBV5-8 | . | . | CASSHNRVEYYEQYF | TGTGCCAGCAGCCATAACAGGGTAGAGTACTACGAGCAGTACTTC
TRBJ2-1 | TRBV11-3 | TRBD2 | . | CASSLDLTGTSGGAVDEQFF | TGTGCCAGCAGCTTAGATCTAACCGGGACTAGCGGGGGGGCCGTCGATGAGCAGTTCTTC
TRBJ2-2 | TRBV5-1 | TRBD1 | . | CASSPGQGASGELFF | TGCGCCAGCAGCCCCGGGCAGGGGGCCTCCGGGGAGCTGTTTTTT
TRBJ1-2 | TRBV4-2 | . | few | CASRPDGGFYGYTF | TGTGCCAGCAGGCCTGACGGGGGATTCTATGGCTACACCTTC
TRBJ1-1 | TRBV6-1 | TRBD1 | . | CASSDRQGRAEAFF | TGTGCCAGCAGTGACAGACAGGGTCGCGCTGAAGCTTTCTTT
TRBJ1-5 | TRBV28 | . | . | CASSLFGQRGNQPQHF | TGTGCCAGCAGTTTATTTGGACAGAGGGGCAATCAGCCCCAGCATTTT
TRBJ2-7 | TRBV9 | . | . | CASGLGVGSYEQYF | TGTGCCAGCGGGCTAGGGGTAGGATCCTACGAGCAGTACTTC
TRBJ1-5 | TRBV19 | . | once | CASSIVTGKLGNQPQHF | TGTGCCAGTAGTATTGTTACAGGGAAATTGGGCAATCAGCCCCAGCATTTT
TRBJ1-1 | TRBV18 | . | . | CASSPTATLPEAFF | TGTGCCAGCTCACCAACAGCCACCTTACCTGAAGCTTTCTTT
TRBJ1-1 | TRBV7-9 | TRBD1 | . | CASSFQTGTYTEAFF | TGTGCCAGCAGCTTTCAGACAGGGACCTACACTGAAGCTTTCTTT
TRBJ1-5 | TRBV2 | . | once | CASSEALGSNQPQHF | TGTGCCAGCAGTGAAGCCCTCGGTAGCAATCAGCCCCAGCATTTT
TRBJ2-1 | TRBV29-1 | . | few | CSVSSGSVYNEQFF | TGCAGCGTCTCTTCCGGGTCTGTCTACAATGAGCAGTTCTTC
TRBJ2-5 | TRBV3-1/TRBV3-2 | TRBD2 | once | CASSPWTSGAAQETQYF | TGTGCCAGCAGCCCCTGGACTAGCGGGGCCGCGCAAGAGACCCAGTACTTC
TRBJ1-3 | TRBV5-5 | . | . | CASSLVSGTGNTIYF | TGTGCCAGCAGCTTGGTCTCAGGTACTGGAAACACCATATATTTT
TRBJ2-5 | TRBV29-1 | . | . | CSVGHTAGETQYF | TGCAGCGTTGGACACACAGCGGGAGAGACCCAGTACTTC
TRBJ1-1 | TRBV15 | TRBD1 | . | CATSLDRDTEAFF | TGTGCCACCAGCTTGGACAGGGATACTGAAGCTTTCTTT
TRBJ1-6 | TRBV5-5 | . | . | CASSLSSGNSPLHF | TGTGCCAGCAGCTTGTCCTCGGGTAATTCACCCCTCCACTTT
TRBJ2-2 | TRBV7-6 | TRBD2 | . | CASSYSGGAPGTGELFF | TGTGCCAGCAGTTATAGCGGGGGGGCCCCGGGAACCGGGGAGCTGTTTTTT
TRBJ1-3 | TRBV7-9 | . | . | CASSLAEHSGNTIYF | TGTGCCAGCAGCTTAGCAGAACACTCTGGAAACACCATATATTTT
TRBJ1-1 | TRBV13 | TRBD1 | . | CASSWTGLRREAFF | TGTGCCAGCAGCTGGACAGGGCTCCGCCGTGAAGCTTTCTTT
TRBJ1-1 | TRBV14 | . | . | CASSLRLGENTEAFF | TGTGCCAGCAGCCTTAGGTTAGGGGAGAACACTGAAGCTTTCTTT
TRBJ1-6 | TRBV5-6 | . | . | CASSPPYGGPSLHF | TGTGCCAGCAGCCCACCCTATGGGGGCCCCTCCCTCCACTTT
TRBJ1-2 | TRBV7-9 | TRBD1 | . | CASCLGTGDVYGYTF | TGTGCCAGCTGTCTCGGGACAGGGGATGTCTATGGCTACACCTTC
TRBJ2-3 | TRBV27 | TRBD2 | . | CASSAGGPFTDTQYF | TGTGCCAGCAGTGCGGGGGGTCCTTTCACAGATACGCAGTATTTT
TRBJ2-3 | TRBV27 | TRBD2 | once | CASSWTFTSGGARGTDTQYF | TGTGCCAGCAGTTGGACCTTCACTAGCGGGGGGGCTAGAGGCACAGATACGCAGTATTTT
TRBJ2-7 | TRBV3-1/TRBV3-2 | TRBD2 | . | CASSHSGGNYEQYF | TGTGCCAGCAGCCACAGCGGGGGCAACTACGAGCAGTACTTC
TRBJ2-3 | TRBV6-5 | . | . | CASSNSVHTDTQYF | TGTGCCAGCAGTAATAGCGTACACACAGATACGCAGTATTTT
TRBJ2-6 | TRBV19 | TRBD1 | . | CASKRFPDRAGANVLTF | TGTGCCAGTAAACGATTTCCGGACAGGGCTGGGGCCAACGTCCTGACTTTC
TRBJ1-1 | TRBV5-1 | . | . | CASSPLGRAEAFF | TGCGCCAGCAGCCCTCTCGGAAGAGCGGAAGCTTTCTTT
TRBJ1-1 | TRBV9 | . | . | CASSGGVSSPEAFF | TGTGCCAGCAGCGGGGGGGTAAGCTCGCCTGAAGCTTTCTTT